A few counts support the clone carrying this T cell receptor beta chain. This sample stems from a study of blood T cells in healthy people across ages. Germline V CDR1 and CDR2: KGHSH, LQKENI. This CDR3 has 16 amino acids. The V and J ends lost 3 bases and 4 bases respectively, with 18 bases between them. Through a sample-barcoded 5' primer and a J-beta primer mix, a second PCR was run for about 6 to 11 cycles. TCRdb called the 5' RACE reads again in MiXCR, with one record for every CDR3 protein. This sample has some 760,000 distinct CDR3 sequences, with 25% found just once. The authors isolated at least 6.5 million PBMCs per sample. The same specimen was also included in a second study, on T cells of mothers and their children. That report adds: Per mother, over 8.5 million TCR beta CDR3 reads were obtained; per child, approximately 3 million.

The specimen sequenced was blood. The chain carries TRBV18 and TRBJ2-5; D perhaps matches TRBD1 (5 bases). The TCR originated in a boy aged 5-17 years in good health. This CDR3 reads CASSPQGMGPTETQYF. CDR3 nucleotides: TGTGCCAGCTCACCCCAGGGAATGGGCCCGACAGAGACCCAGTACTTC.